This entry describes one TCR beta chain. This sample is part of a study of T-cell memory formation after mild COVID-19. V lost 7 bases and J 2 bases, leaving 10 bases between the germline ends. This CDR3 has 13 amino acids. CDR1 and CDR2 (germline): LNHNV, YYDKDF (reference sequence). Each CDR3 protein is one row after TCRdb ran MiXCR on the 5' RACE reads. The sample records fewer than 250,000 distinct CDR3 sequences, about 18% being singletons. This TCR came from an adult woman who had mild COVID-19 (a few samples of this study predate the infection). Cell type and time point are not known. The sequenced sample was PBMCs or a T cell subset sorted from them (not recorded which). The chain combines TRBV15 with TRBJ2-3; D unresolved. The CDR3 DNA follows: TGTGCCACCACTACCAGAGACACAGATACGCAGTATTTT. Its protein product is CATTTRDTDTQYF. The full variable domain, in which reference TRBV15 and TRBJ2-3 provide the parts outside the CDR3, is DAMVIQNPRYQVTQFGKPVTLSCSQTLNHNVMYWYQQKSSQAPKLLFHYYDKDFNNEADTPDNFQSRRPNTSFCFLDIRSPGLGDTAMYLCATTTRDTDTQYFGPGTRLTVL.